This entry describes one T cell receptor beta chain. This sample was taken from a study of control samples from healthy donors and cancer patients. TCRdb keeps only in-frame clones here, not all; method: immunoSEQ multiplex PCR. The sample lists approximately 30,000 clones, approximately 87% occurring once. Trimming took 4 bases from V and 5 from J, leaving 11 bases between them. Germline values: CDR1 SGHDN, CDR2 FVKESK. The CDR3 has 13 residues. The sequence derives from a woman in her 40s with lung cancer. The source material was PBMCs. The chain employs TRBV14 and TRBJ1-1; D remains ambiguous. In DNA form, the CDR3 reads TGTGCCAGCAGCCCTCACCCTGGGACTGAAGCTTTCTTT. It codes for CASSPHPGTEAFF.